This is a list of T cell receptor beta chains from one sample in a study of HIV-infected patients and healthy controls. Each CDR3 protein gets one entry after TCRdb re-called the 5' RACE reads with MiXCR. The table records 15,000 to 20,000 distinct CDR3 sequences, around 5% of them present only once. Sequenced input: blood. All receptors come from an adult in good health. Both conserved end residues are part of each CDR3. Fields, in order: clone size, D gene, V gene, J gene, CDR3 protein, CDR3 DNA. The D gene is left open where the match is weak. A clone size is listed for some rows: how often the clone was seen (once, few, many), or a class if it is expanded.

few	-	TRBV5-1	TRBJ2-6	CASSPVGGSGANVLTF	TGCGCCAGCAGCCCTGTAGGGGGCTCTGGGGCCAACGTCCTGACTTTC
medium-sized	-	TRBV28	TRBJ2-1	CASNPPGSNSFF	TGTGCCAGCAATCCCCCGGGGTCCAATTCGTTCTTC
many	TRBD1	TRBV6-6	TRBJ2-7	CASSYPTPGQGPYEQYF	TGTGCCAGCAGTTACCCAACGCCGGGACAGGGCCCTTACGAGCAGTACTTC
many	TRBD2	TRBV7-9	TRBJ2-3	CASSFGLAGPSTDTQYF	TGTGCCAGCAGCTTTGGTCTAGCGGGGCCCTCCACAGATACGCAGTATTTT
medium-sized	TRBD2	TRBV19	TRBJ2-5	CASSSFAGTSDQETQYF	TGTGCCAGTAGTTCGTTTGCCGGGACTAGCGATCAAGAGACCCAGTACTTC
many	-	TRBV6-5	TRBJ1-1	CASSYSYSDSEAFF	TGTGCCAGCAGTTACAGCTACAGCGACTCTGAAGCTTTCTTT
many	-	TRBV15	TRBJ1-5	CATSPGTRGSNQPQHF	TGTGCCACCAGCCCCGGGACCCGAGGGAGCAATCAGCCCCAGCATTTT
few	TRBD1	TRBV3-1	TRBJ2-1	CASSQGTGAIQNEQFF	TGTGCCAGCAGCCAGGGGACAGGGGCGATTCAAAATGAGCAGTTCTTC
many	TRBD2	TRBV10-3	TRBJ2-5	CAIRTGGRETQYF	TGTGCCATCCGGACGGGGGGAAGAGAGACCCAGTACTTC
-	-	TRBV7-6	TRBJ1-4	CASSLVRRGNEKLFF	TGTGCCAGCAGCTTAGTCCGCAGGGGAAATGAAAAACTGTTTTTT
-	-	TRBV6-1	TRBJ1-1	CASSEAMDSPTTEAFF	TGTGCCAGCAGTGAAGCCATGGACAGCCCGACGACTGAAGCTTTCTTT
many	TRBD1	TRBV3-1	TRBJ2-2	CASSQDRGQTNTGELFF	TGTGCCAGCAGCCAAGATAGGGGACAGACGAACACCGGGGAGCTGTTTTTT
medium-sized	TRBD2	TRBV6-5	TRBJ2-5	CASSLAGAETQYF	TGTGCCAGCAGCTTAGCGGGGGCTGAGACCCAGTACTTC
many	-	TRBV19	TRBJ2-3	CASSIAASTDTQYF	TGTGCCAGTAGTATAGCGGCTAGCACAGATACGCAGTATTTT
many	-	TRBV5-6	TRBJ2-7	CASSLGSSGEQYF	TGTGCCAGCAGCTTGGGCAGCTCGGGGGAGCAGTACTTC
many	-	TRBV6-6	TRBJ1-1	CASSYNGLNTEAFF	TGTGCCAGCAGTTACAATGGGCTGAACACTGAAGCTTTCTTT
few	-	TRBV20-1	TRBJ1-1	CSARVWFEKNTEAFF	TGCAGTGCTAGAGTGTGGTTCGAGAAGAACACTGAAGCTTTCTTT
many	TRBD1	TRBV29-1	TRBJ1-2	CTYRAGGDGYTF	TGCACCTACCGAGCAGGGGGCGATGGCTACACCTTC
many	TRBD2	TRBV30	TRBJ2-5	CGLAGGPQETQYF	TGTGGACTAGCGGGGGGTCCGCAAGAGACCCAGTACTTC
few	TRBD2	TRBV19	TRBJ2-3	CASSRGTKNTDTQYF	TGTGCCAGTAGTCGGGGGACTAAAAACACAGATACGCAGTATTTT
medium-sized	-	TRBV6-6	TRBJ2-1	CASTSTRYYNEQFF	TGTGCCAGCACGTCTACAAGATACTACAATGAGCAGTTCTTC
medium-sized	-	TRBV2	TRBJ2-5	CASTQEIPQETQYF	TGTGCCAGCACTCAGGAGATACCACAAGAGACCCAGTACTTC
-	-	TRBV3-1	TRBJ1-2	CASSQVRELYTF	TGTGCCAGCAGCCAAGTCCGGGAGCTCTACACCTTC
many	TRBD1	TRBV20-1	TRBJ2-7	CSAPRGTGIKYEQYF	TGCAGTGCCCCGAGGGGGACAGGGATTAAGTACGAGCAGTACTTC
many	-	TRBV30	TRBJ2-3	CAWSVGQFTDTQYF	TGTGCCTGGAGTGTAGGGCAGTTTACAGATACGCAGTATTTT
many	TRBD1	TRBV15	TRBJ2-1	CATRNLGQGGSNEQFF	TGTGCCACCAGAAACCTGGGACAGGGGGGGTCCAATGAGCAGTTCTTC
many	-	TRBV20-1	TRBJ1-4	CSAISSGTDNEKLFF	TGCAGTGCTATATCGTCGGGGACCGACAATGAAAAACTGTTTTTT
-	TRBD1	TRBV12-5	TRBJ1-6	CARRQGVVAYNSPLHF	TGTGCTAGACGACAGGGGGTAGTAGCCTATAATTCACCCCTCCACTTT
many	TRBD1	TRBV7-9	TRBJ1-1	CASSLLRHGTVDTEAFF	TGTGCCAGCAGCTTATTAAGACACGGGACAGTCGACACTGAAGCTTTCTTT
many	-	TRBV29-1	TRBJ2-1	CSVGQDHNEQFF	TGCAGCGTTGGACAGGACCACAATGAGCAGTTCTTC
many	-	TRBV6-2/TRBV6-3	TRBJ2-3	CASSYYTSTDTQYF	TGTGCCAGCAGTTACTACACTAGCACAGATACGCAGTATTTT
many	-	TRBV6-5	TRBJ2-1	CASARAPGEQFF	TGTGCCAGCGCACGGGCACCCGGAGAGCAGTTCTTC
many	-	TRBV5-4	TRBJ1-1	CASSFDQNTEAFF	TGTGCCAGCAGCTTCGACCAGAACACTGAAGCTTTCTTT
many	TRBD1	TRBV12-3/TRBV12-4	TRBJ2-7	CASSLPRSTGREYEQYF	TGTGCCAGCAGTTTACCACGATCGACAGGGAGAGAGTACGAGCAGTACTTC
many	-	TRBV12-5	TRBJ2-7	CASGLAASYEQYF	TGTGCTAGTGGTTTGGCCGCCAGCTACGAGCAGTACTTC
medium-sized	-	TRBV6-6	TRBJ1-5	CASLQRGNQPQHF	TGTGCCAGCCTCCAACGGGGTAATCAGCCCCAGCATTTT
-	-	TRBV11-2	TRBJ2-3	CASSLDLAGPDTQYF	TGTGCCAGCAGCTTAGATCTAGCCGGCCCAGATACGCAGTATTTT
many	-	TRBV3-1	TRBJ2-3	CASSQPTGSADTQYF	TGTGCCAGCAGCCAACCGACAGGTAGTGCAGATACGCAGTATTTT
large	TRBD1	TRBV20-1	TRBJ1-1	CSAMNRDSQNTEAFF	TGCAGTGCTATGAACCGGGACAGCCAGAACACTGAAGCTTTCTTT
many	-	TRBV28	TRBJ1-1	CASTGTNFAEAFF	TGTGCCAGCACTGGTACAAACTTCGCTGAAGCTTTCTTT
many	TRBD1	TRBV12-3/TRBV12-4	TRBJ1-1	CASRVGTGGYEAFF	TGTGCCAGCAGGGTAGGGACAGGGGGATATGAAGCTTTCTTT
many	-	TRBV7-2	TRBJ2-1	CASSLLGRYPNEQFF	TGTGCCAGCAGCTTACTGGGGAGATACCCCAATGAGCAGTTCTTC
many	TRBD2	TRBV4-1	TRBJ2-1	CASSPTSGGAEVDEQFF	TGCGCCAGCAGCCCGACTAGCGGGGGGGCCGAAGTCGATGAGCAGTTCTTC
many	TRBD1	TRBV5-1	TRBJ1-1	CASSRDRAEAFF	TGCGCCAGCAGCCGGGACAGGGCCGAGGCTTTCTTT
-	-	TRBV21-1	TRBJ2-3	CATSKGAADTQYF	TGTGCCACCAGCAAAGGTGCCGCAGATACGCAGTATTTT
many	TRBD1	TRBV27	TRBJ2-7	CASSWTGGNYEQYF	TGTGCCAGCAGCTGGACAGGGGGCAACTACGAGCAGTACTTC
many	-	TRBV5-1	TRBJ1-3	CASSLDRGPGNTIYF	TGCGCCAGCAGCTTGGACCGAGGACCTGGAAACACCATATATTTT
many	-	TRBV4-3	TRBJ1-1	CASSQKTGTGAIRAFF	TGCGCCAGCAGCCAAAAAACAGGAACTGGGGCGATAAGAGCTTTCTTT
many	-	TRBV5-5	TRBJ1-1	CASKKAYGDTEAFF	TGTGCCAGCAAAAAGGCCTATGGGGACACTGAAGCTTTCTTT
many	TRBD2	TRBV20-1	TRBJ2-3	CSAETGTSGHTDTQYF	TGCAGTGCCGAGACCGGGACTAGCGGGCACACAGATACGCAGTATTTT